Below are 25 T cell receptor beta chains sequenced from a single sample in a study of T cell changes during pregnancy in multiple sclerosis. The data were produced by immunoSEQ multiplex PCR, yet TCRdb's version contains in-frame clones alone and is incomplete. The data contain about 97,000 clones, 91% of them singletons. The source was peripheral blood, collected in the second trimester of pregnancy. Receptor source: a female donor with multiple sclerosis, enrolled in a pregnancy study.

The V gene is TRBV2, the J gene TRBJ1-1; D is uncertain. Germline values: CDR1 SNHLY, CDR2 FYNNEI. The V and J ends lost 3 bases and 4 bases respectively, with 9 bases between them. This CDR3 spans 13 amino acids. CDR3 sequence: CASSDRETTEAFF. The CDR3 DNA reads TGTGCCAGCAGTGATCGGGAAACCACTGAAGCTTTCTTT.

V usage is TRBV7-2 and J usage is TRBJ2-7; TRBD1 matches 9 bases. Trimming removed 5 bases from V and 8 bases from J; junction bases left unmatched: 10. The germline V gene has CDR1 SGHTA and CDR2 FQGNSA. This CDR3 region has 14 residues. The CDR3 loop reads CASSARDRVRQQYF. The CDR3 region has the DNA TGTGCCAGCAGCGCCCGGGACAGGGTAAGGCAGCAGTACTTC.

V and J are TRBV2 and TRBJ1-5, with D unclear. The germline CDR1 and CDR2 sequences are SNHLY and FYNNEI. This CDR3 is 14 amino acids long. V was clipped by 2 bases and J by 7 bases, with 12 bases between them. The CDR3 DNA is TGTGCCAGCAGTGAATCTAGAGGGAACCAGCCCCAGCATTTT. This gives the protein CASSESRGNQPQHF.

The V and J genes are TRBV30 and TRBJ2-7; tentatively, D is TRBD2 (6 bases). Looked up from germline, CDR1 is GTSNPN and CDR2 is SVGIG (reference sequence). The CDR3 has 18 amino acids. V lost 0 bases and J 4 bases, leaving 25 bases between the germline ends. The CDR3 nucleotides are TGTGCCTGGAGTGTACGCGCCTTGGGGAGGCGGGCTCAGTACGAGCAGTACTTC. Its protein is CAWSVRALGRRAQYEQYF.

The chain couples TRBV19 to TRBJ1-5, with 10 bases that match TRBD1. The germline gives CDR1 LNHDA, CDR2 SQIVND (reference sequence). Germline trimming cut 3 bases from V and 2 bases from J; bases unmatched to any gene: 10. CDR3 length: 18 amino acids. This CDR3 is CASSMGGRGTGGNQPQHF. CDR3 nucleotides: TGTGCCAGTAGTATGGGGGGGAGGGGGACAGGGGGCAATCAGCCCCAGCATTTT.

This sequence joins TRBV2 and TRBJ2-3; 7 positions agree with TRBD2. Germline CDR1 reads SNHLY; CDR2 reads FYNNEI. The V segment lost 4 bases and the J segment 6 bases; nucleotides outside the gene matches: 7. The CDR3 sequence is 14 residues long. The CDR3: CASSVRWEGDTQYF. CDR3 sequence (DNA): TGTGCCAGCAGTGTTAGGTGGGAGGGCGATACGCAGTATTTT.

The V call is TRBV7-2, the J call TRBJ1-1; D is ambiguous. CDR3 length: 12 amino acids. The ends were cut back, 2 bases at V and 8 bases at J, with 9 bases in the middle. Per germline, CDR1 SGHTA and CDR2 FQGNSA. CDR3 coding DNA: TGTGCCAGCAGCTTATTCGTCAGAGAAGCTTTCTTT. Its translation is CASSLFVREAFF.

The chain links TRBV6-4 to TRBJ1-2; perhaps TRBD1 as D (5 bases). The CDR3 is 15 amino acids. The V gene's germline CDR1 is MRHNA and CDR2 SNTAGT. V gave up 0 bases and J gave up 8 bases, with 16 bases separating them. The CDR3 DNA follows: TGTGCCAGCAGTGACTCGGGCGGGGGACGCGACGGCTACACCTTC. Amino acid sequence: CASSDSGGGRDGYTF.

V usage is TRBV19 and J usage is TRBJ2-7; 8 nucleotides align to TRBD1. The V gene end was trimmed by 2 bases and the J gene end by 2 bases; junction bases not matched to a gene: 2. CDR1 LNHDA and CDR2 SQIVND come from the germline V gene (reference sequence). The CDR3 extends over 14 amino acids. In nucleotides, the CDR3 is TGTGCCAGTAGTATACGACAGGGGACCTACGAGCAGTACTTC. Its translation is CASSIRQGTYEQYF.

The V call is TRBV5-4, the J call TRBJ1-6, with D tentatively TRBD1 (5 bases). The CDR3 spans 15 residues. V lost 4 bases, J lost 4 bases, and 12 bases lay in between. Looked up from germline, CDR1 is SGHNT and CDR2 is YYREEE (reference sequence). CDR3: CASSLSGAYNSPLHF. In nucleotides, the CDR3 is TGTGCCAGCAGCCTGTCTGGGGCGTATAATTCACCCCTCCACTTT.

J is TRBJ1-4 and V is TRBV27, with D hard to call. The CDR3 runs to 13 residues. The germline V gene encodes CDR1 MNHEY and CDR2 SMNVEV (reference sequence). Trimming shortened V by 3 bases and J by 5 bases, and 7 bases separated the two germline ends. This CDR3 is CASSFGRNEKLFF. The CDR3 region has the DNA TGTGCCAGCAGTTTCGGGAGGAATGAAAAACTGTTTTTT.

The chain uses TRBV2 and TRBJ2-7; perhaps TRBD2 as D (5 bases). This CDR3 is built from 13 residues. The V gene's germline CDR1 is SNHLY and CDR2 FYNNEI. The V end was cut by 6 bases, the J end by 7 bases, with 16 bases between. In nucleotides, the CDR3 is TGTGCCAGCAGCTCAGAGTCCCGAGGGGAGCAGTACTTC. Protein: CASSSESRGEQYF.

V is TRBV7-2 and J is TRBJ2-1, with D possibly being TRBD1 (5 bases). Trimming shortened V by 5 bases and J by 12 bases, and 20 bases separated the two germline ends. Per germline, CDR1 SGHTA and CDR2 FQGNSA. This CDR3 region has 14 residues. The CDR3 coding sequence is TGTGCCAGCAGCACAACAGGACCCACAAGGTCGCAGTTCTTC. This encodes CASSTTGPTRSQFF.

The rearrangement joins TRBV5-1 to TRBJ2-7, with 7 bases fitting TRBD1. This CDR3 comprises 18 residues. Germline V CDR1 and CDR2: SGHRS, YFSETQ. V shed 0 bases and J 6 bases; nucleotides not matched to a gene: 18. This CDR3 reads CASSLDRNPGTEGSEQYF. The CDR3 DNA reads TGCGCCAGCAGCTTGGATCGTAACCCCGGGACAGAGGGGTCCGAGCAGTACTTC.

V usage is TRBV11-2 and J usage is TRBJ1-4; perhaps TRBD1 as D (5 bases). Germline V gene lookup returns CDR1 SGHAT and CDR2 FQNNGV. The CDR3 is 15 amino acids. V was pared by 1 base and J by 6 bases, with 12 bases between. For the CDR3, the DNA is TGTGCCAGCAGCTTAGTGGCAGGGCTTTATGAAAAACTGTTTTTT. Translated: CASSLVAGLYEKLFF.

The J gene is TRBJ1-1, the V gene TRBV10-1, with 9 bases lining up with TRBD1. V trimming: 8 bases; J trimming: 7 bases; junction bases outside the gene matches: 5. This CDR3 contains 12 residues. Germline loops: CDR1 WNHNN, CDR2 SYGVQD (reference sequence). Here the CDR3 DNA reads TGCGCCAGCGGTGGGACAGGGTGTGAAGCTTTCTTT. Translation gives CASGGTGCEAFF.

This chain uses TRBV28 with TRBJ1-1, with D unresolved. The CDR3 totals 10 residues. Looked up from germline, CDR1 is MDHEN and CDR2 is SYDVKM. Trimming cost V 5 bases and J 11 bases, with 9 bases left between them. The CDR3 reads CASSTNTAFF. In DNA, the CDR3 is TGTGCCAGCAGTACGAACACGGCTTTCTTT.

This clone was detected a few times. The genes are TRBV27 and TRBJ1-2; 7 nucleotides agree with TRBD1. Germline values: CDR1 MNHEY, CDR2 SMNVEV (reference sequence). With 3 bases clipped from V and 7 bases from J, the junction kept 8 bases outside the gene matches. This CDR3 has 14 amino acids. CDR3 sequence (DNA): TGTGCCAGCAGTTTTTACCACAGGGGCCTTGGCTACACCTTC. It specifies CASSFYHRGLGYTF.

The chain uses TRBV10-3 and TRBJ1-1; D remains ambiguous. The length of the CDR3 is 13 residues. Germline V gives CDR1 ENHRY, CDR2 SYGVKD. V was cut by 4 bases and J by 1 base, with 7 bases left in between. CDR3 sequence: CAISVPGNTEAFF. CDR3 DNA: TGTGCCATCAGTGTACCGGGGAACACTGAAGCTTTCTTT.

The gene calls are TRBV6-4 and TRBJ2-1; tentatively, D is TRBD2 (5 bases). This CDR3 has 13 residues. Germline loops: CDR1 MRHNA, CDR2 SNTAGT. Trimming removed 6 bases from V and 5 bases from J, with 11 bases in between. Written as DNA, the CDR3 is TGTGCCAGCAGACTAGAGGCCCACAATGAGCAGTTCTTC. Translating gives CASRLEAHNEQFF.

This rearrangement joins TRBV19 to TRBJ1-2; no reliable D call. The CDR3 contains 15 residues. Germline V gene sequence: CDR1 LNHDA, CDR2 SQIVND (reference sequence). Deletions cut 1 base from V and 3 bases from J, with 12 bases between. The CDR3 protein is CASSIGTIDYYGYTF. CDR3 bases: TGTGCCAGTAGTATAGGAACCATCGACTACTATGGCTACACCTTC. The variable domain in full, with the rest retrieved from reference TRBV19 and TRBJ1-2, is DGGITQSPKYLFRKEGQNVTLSCEQNLNHDAMYWYRQDPGQGLRLIYYSQIVNDFQKGDIAEGYSVSREKKESFPLTVTSAQKNPTAFYLCASSIGTIDYYGYTFGSGTRLTVV.

The chain recombines TRBV2 with TRBJ2-7; possibly TRBD2 for D (6 bases). The germline V gene has CDR1 SNHLY and CDR2 FYNNEI. CDR3 size: 14 residues. V gave up 3 bases and J gave up 4 bases, with 13 bases separating them. In DNA, the CDR3 is TGTGCCAGCAGTGATCAAGCGGGTGGGTACGAGCAGTACTTC. Protein: CASSDQAGGYEQYF.

This clone appeared a few times. The rearrangement links TRBV19 to TRBJ2-1; 7 nucleotides match TRBD2. J lost 8 bases, V lost 6 bases, and 7 bases had no gene match. CDR3 length: 13 residues. Germline lookup yields CDR1 LNHDA and CDR2 SQIVND (reference sequence). This CDR3 is CASRRTRIDEQFF. The CDR3 DNA reads TGTGCCAGTAGGAGGACTAGGATTGATGAGCAGTTCTTC.

This chain joins TRBV12-1 and TRBJ1-5; TRBD1 was called by the table and not checked on the DNA. TRBV12-1 is flagged as a pseudogene. This CDR3 region has 16 residues. The CDR3 DNA reads as TGTGCCAGCAGCTTGGGACAGGGAGATAGCAATCAGCCCCAGCATTTT. It is translated as CASSLGQGDSNQPQHF.

The genes are TRBV27 and TRBJ2-7, with D maybe TRBD1 (6 bases). In germline, CDR1 is MNHEY, CDR2 SMNVEV (reference sequence). This CDR3 is 14 amino acids long. The ends were cut back, 6 bases at V and 6 bases at J, with 18 bases in the middle. CDR3 DNA sequence: TGTGCCAGCAGATCACAGGGCGAGGAGTTCGAGCAGTACTTC. Amino acids: CASRSQGEEFEQYF.